This passage covers 27 T cell receptor beta chains from one sample sequenced in a study of neoadjuvant nivolumab and ipilimumab in lung cancer. Sequencing was performed with immunoSEQ multiplex PCR; in TCRdb, only in-frame clones are kept and a portion is missing. The sample records 6,500 to 8,500 clones, about nine tenths being singletons. Material: tumor tissue, obtained after neoadjuvant nivolumab, alone or with ipilimumab, at or shortly before surgery. Source of these receptors: an adult with non-small cell lung cancer. Some clones in this sample may be carry-over from other donors' samples.

The chain employs TRBV19 and TRBJ2-5; TRBD1 might be the D (5 bases). The CDR3 sequence is 15 residues long. Germline V gene sequence: CDR1 LNHDA, CDR2 SQIVND (reference sequence). V was clipped by 5 bases and J by 2 bases, with 15 bases between them. In DNA form, the CDR3 reads TGTGCCAGTAGTTCCATAAGTCAGGGTCAAGAGACCCAGTACTTC. Translating it yields CASSSISQGQETQYF.

The V call is TRBV5-1, the J call TRBJ2-7, with 11 bases matching TRBD2. The germline gives CDR1 SGHRS, CDR2 YFSETQ. With 3 bases clipped from V and 6 bases from J, the junction kept 11 bases outside the gene matches. The CDR3 length is 16 residues. Here the CDR3 reads CASSSNPGLAVSEQYF. The CDR3 nucleotides are TGCGCCAGCAGCTCGAACCCGGGACTAGCGGTATCCGAGCAGTACTTC.

The genes are TRBV11-1 and TRBJ1-4; possible D gene TRBD1, 5 bases. Deletions cut 6 bases from V and 8 bases from J, with 16 bases between. This CDR3 region has 14 residues. The germline gives CDR1 SGHAT, CDR2 FQDESV (reference sequence). CDR3 sequence: CASSLGTAGEKLFF. The CDR3 DNA follows: TGTGCCAGCAGTCTTGGGACCGCCGGAGAAAAACTGTTTTTT.

In this sample, this clone turned up once. The chain employs TRBV19 and TRBJ2-7; possibly TRBD2 for D (6 bases). With 7 bases removed from V and 0 bases from J, the gap between germline ends came to 10 bases. Germline loops: CDR1 LNHDA, CDR2 SQIVND (reference sequence). The CDR3 runs to 13 residues. The CDR3 DNA follows: TGTGCCAGTACCGGGGGTCTCTCCTACGAGCAGTACTTC. This codes for CASTGGLSYEQYF.

The rearrangement links TRBV6-5 to TRBJ2-7; D not resolved. The CDR3 runs to 11 residues. V was trimmed by 2 bases and J by 6 bases, leaving 5 bases between them. CDR1 is MNHEY, CDR2 SVGAGI, per germline. The chain's CDR3 is CASSYGVEQYF. The CDR3 DNA reads TGTGCCAGCAGTTACGGGGTCGAGCAGTACTTC.

This sequence joins TRBV2 and TRBJ2-3, with TRBD2 matching over 8 bases. Unmatched junction bases numbered 11, after V lost 8 bases and J lost 1 base. The CDR3 totals 16 residues. Per the germline V gene, CDR1 is SNHLY and CDR2 is FYNNEI. The chain's CDR3 is CASGAGTSGGTDTQYF. CDR3 nucleotide sequence: TGTGCCAGCGGTGCCGGCACTAGCGGCGGCACAGATACGCAGTATTTT.

This chain links TRBV5-1 with TRBJ1-5; no firm D call. The CDR3 contains 15 residues. Trimming stripped 0 bases from V and 0 bases from J, with 7 bases between. CDR1 is SGHRS, CDR2 YFSETQ, per germline. In DNA form, the CDR3 reads TGCGCCAGCAGCTTGGAAGGGTATAGCAATCAGCCCCAGCATTTT. Translating gives CASSLEGYSNQPQHF.

V usage is TRBV6-4 and J usage is TRBJ1-3; no clear D gene. V was trimmed by 5 bases and J by 0 bases, leaving 8 bases between them. The germline CDR1 and CDR2 sequences are MRHNA and SNTAGT. The CDR3 totals 14 residues. The CDR3 DNA reads as TGTGCCAGCAGTCCCTACTTCTCTGGAAACACCATATATTTT. Translation gives CASSPYFSGNTIYF.

The V and J genes are TRBV4-2 and TRBJ1-4, with unresolved D. This CDR3 has 14 amino acids. The ends were cut back, 3 bases at V and 5 bases at J, with 10 bases in the middle. CDR1 LGHNA and CDR2 YNFKEQ come from the germline V gene. CDR3 loop: CASSHGSGNEKLFF. CDR3 in DNA: TGTGCCAGCAGCCACGGAAGCGGGAATGAAAAACTGTTTTTT.

The rearrangement uses TRBV5-1 and TRBJ2-3, with 11 bases that match TRBD2. Germline V gene sequence: CDR1 SGHRS, CDR2 YFSETQ. The CDR3 loop spans 16 amino acids. With V trimmed by 3 bases and J by 2 bases, 5 bases remained unmatched. The DNA for the CDR3 is TGCGCCAGCAGCTCCCTGACTAGCGGGAACACAGATACGCAGTATTTT. This translates into CASSSLTSGNTDTQYF.

The chain couples TRBV5-1 to TRBJ1-4; TRBD1 agrees at 9 bases. This CDR3 spans 15 amino acids. The junction had 1 base not matched to a gene; V was cut back by 0 bases and J by 4 bases. Germline CDR1 reads SGHRS; CDR2 reads YFSETQ. The CDR3, as DNA: TGCGCCAGCAGCTTGGGGGACAGGGATAATGAAAAACTGTTTTTT. It codes for CASSLGDRDNEKLFF.

CDR3 in amino acids: CASSPIPYEQYF. The CDR3 DNA sequence: TGTGCCAGCAGTCCTATTCCCTACGAGCAGTACTTC. The V call is TRBV2, the J call TRBJ2-7, with D unresolved. V shed 5 bases and J shed 2 bases, with 7 bases lying between them. Germline V gene lookup returns CDR1 SNHLY and CDR2 FYNNEI. This CDR3 has 12 amino acids.

V gene TRBV4-3 combines with J gene TRBJ1-1, with D perhaps TRBD1 (5 bases). The CDR3 is made up of 14 amino acids. Trimming took off 3 bases at V and 0 bases at J, with 8 bases between the two ends. Germline V gene sequence: CDR1 LGHNA, CDR2 YSLEER. The DNA of the CDR3 is TGCGCCAGCAGCCAGTTGACAGTGAACACTGAAGCTTTCTTT. Translated: CASSQLTVNTEAFF.

The V call is TRBV7-9, the J call TRBJ2-3; a possible D gene is TRBD2 (6 bases). The germline V and J ends were trimmed by 10 bases and 0 bases, with 11 bases remaining between them. The V gene's germline CDR1 is SEHNR and CDR2 FQNEAQ (reference sequence). The CDR3 totals 13 residues. CDR3 sequence reads: CATDSGSTDTQYF. CDR3 bases: TGTGCCACGGATAGCGGAAGCACAGATACGCAGTATTTT.

The V gene is TRBV5-4, the J gene TRBJ2-3; possible D gene TRBD2, 6 bases. This CDR3 comprises 15 residues. Germline V gene lookup returns CDR1 SGHNT and CDR2 YYREEE (reference sequence). The V end was cut by 9 bases, the J end by 6 bases, with 23 bases between. CDR3 protein: CATSRGATGGDTQYF. Written as DNA, the CDR3 is TGTGCCACCTCGAGGGGTGCTACTGGAGGGGATACGCAGTATTTT.

The chain uses TRBV30 and TRBJ2-1; no firm D call. The ends were cut back, 3 bases at V and 4 bases at J, with 7 bases in the middle. Germline V CDR1 and CDR2: GTSNPN, SVGIG (reference sequence). This CDR3 is built from 12 residues. The CDR3 bases are TGTGCCTGGAGCTGGGTGTACAATGAGCAGTTCTTC. Protein product: CAWSWVYNEQFF. Variable domain in full (rest from reference TRBV30 and TRBJ2-1): SQTIHQWPATLVQPVGSPLSLECTVEGTSNPNLYWYRQAAGRGLQLLFYSVGIGQISSEVPQNLSASRPQDRQFILSSKKLLLSDSGFYLCAWSWVYNEQFFGPGTRLTVL.

The chain links TRBV2 to TRBJ2-3, with 8 positions matching TRBD1. This CDR3 comprises 14 residues. V lost 7 bases, J lost 6 bases, and 9 bases stayed unmatched. Looked up from germline, CDR1 is SNHLY and CDR2 is FYNNEI. The CDR3 region is CASKTGQGVDTQYF. The CDR3 bases are TGTGCCAGCAAGACCGGACAGGGCGTCGATACGCAGTATTTT.

The rearrangement joins TRBV29-1 to TRBJ1-1, with 7 bases that match TRBD1. Germline lookup yields CDR1 SQVTM and CDR2 ANQGSEA. The CDR3 spans 15 residues. With V trimmed by 3 bases and J by 1 base, 8 bases remained unmatched. CDR3 protein: CSVDGGQVWNTEAFF. DNA of the CDR3: TGCAGCGTTGACGGAGGACAGGTTTGGAACACTGAAGCTTTCTTT.

CDR3 sequence (DNA): TGTGCCAGCGCGTACAGGGGGTTTACTGAAGCTTTCTTT. Its protein product is CASAYRGFTEAFF. The chain is built from TRBV6-5 and TRBJ1-1; 8 bases map to TRBD1. The CDR3 loop spans 13 amino acids. Germline V gives CDR1 MNHEY, CDR2 SVGAGI. The V and J ends lost 8 bases and 5 bases, in that order; junction bases with no gene match: 7.

The chain couples TRBV7-8 to TRBJ2-3; 14 nucleotides match TRBD2. The V segment lost 2 bases and the J segment 5 bases; nucleotides outside the gene matches: 15. The CDR3 is 20 amino acids. Germline values: CDR1 SGHVS, CDR2 FQNEAQ. CDR3 in DNA: TGTGCCAGCAGCTTAACAGCACCGGGACTAGCGGGAGCAGAGAAAGATACGCAGTATTTT. Translating it yields CASSLTAPGLAGAEKDTQYF.

The chain combines TRBV19 with TRBJ2-7, with D uncertain. Trimming took 6 bases from V and 2 from J, leaving 11 bases between them. The CDR3 extends over 13 amino acids. Germline V gene sequence: CDR1 LNHDA, CDR2 SQIVND (reference sequence). The CDR3 sequence: CASSEDLAYEQYF. For the CDR3, the DNA is TGTGCCAGTAGCGAGGATCTCGCCTACGAGCAGTACTTC.

This sequence joins TRBV18 and TRBJ1-1; weak D call: TRBD1 (5 bases). V lost 6 bases and J lost 10, with 15 bases in between. The CDR3 consists of 12 residues. Germline V CDR1 and CDR2: KGHSH, LQKENI. DNA of the CDR3: TGTGCCAGCTCGGGGCCCACCGCCGTAGCTTTCTTT. Amino acids: CASSGPTAVAFF. Filled out from reference TRBV18 and TRBJ1-1, the complete variable domain reads NAGVMQNPRHLVRRRGQEARLRCSPMKGHSHVYWYRQLPEEGLKFMVYLQKENIIDESGMPKERFSAEFPKEGPSILRIQQVVRGDSAAYFCASSGPTAVAFFGQGTRLTVV.

The V and J genes are TRBV7-9 and TRBJ2-6, with a possible D match to TRBD2 (5 bases). The CDR3 has 17 residues. The germline V gene has CDR1 SEHNR and CDR2 FQNEAQ (reference sequence). V gave up 1 base and J gave up 3 bases, with 13 bases separating them. CDR3 in amino acids: CASSLGLAGRGANVLTF. As DNA, the CDR3 is TGTGCCAGCAGCTTAGGCCTAGCTGGTCGTGGGGCCAACGTCCTGACTTTC.

This chain uses TRBV5-4 with TRBJ1-1, with unresolved D. The CDR3 runs to 15 residues. Germline CDR1 and CDR2: SGHNT and YYREEE (reference sequence). Trimming cost V 1 base and J 0 bases, with 10 bases left between them. CDR3 protein: CASSLRVGLNTEAFF. The CDR3 DNA follows: TGTGCCAGCAGCTTGAGAGTTGGGTTGAACACTGAAGCTTTCTTT. Full variable domain (outside the CDR3, taken from reference TRBV5-4 and TRBJ1-1): ETGVTQSPTHLIKTRGQQVTLRCSSQSGHNTVSWYQQALGQGPQFIFQYYREEENGRGNFPPRFSGLQFPNYSSELNVNALELDDSALYLCASSLRVGLNTEAFFGQGTRLTVV.

This rearrangement joins TRBV5-5 to TRBJ2-1, with TRBD1 matching 10 bases. Germline CDR1 SGHKS, CDR2 YYEKEE (reference sequence). V shed 0 bases and J 0 bases; nucleotides not matched to a gene: 0. The CDR3 totals 16 residues. CDR3 loop: CASSLGDRGSYNEQFF. CDR3 bases: TGTGCCAGCAGCTTGGGGGACAGGGGCTCCTACAATGAGCAGTTCTTC.

V and J are TRBV5-1 and TRBJ2-7; D ambiguous. The CDR3 runs 13 residues. CDR1 and CDR2 from the germline V gene are SGHRS and YFSETQ. The V gene lost 0 bases and the J gene lost 5 bases, with 9 bases spanning the gap. The CDR3 coding sequence is TGCGCCAGCAGCTTGGGTGGAAGGGACGAGCAGTACTTC. This translates into CASSLGGRDEQYF.

The chain couples TRBV7-2 to TRBJ2-7, with TRBD2 identical over 8 bases. The V and J ends lost 3 bases and 5 bases, in that order; junction bases with no gene match: 6. Germline CDR1 reads SGHTA; CDR2 reads FQGNSA. This CDR3 contains 14 residues. The DNA for the CDR3 is TGTGCCAGCAGCTTCCGGGGGGGCCGGGACGAGCAGTACTTC. The encoded protein is CASSFRGGRDEQYF.